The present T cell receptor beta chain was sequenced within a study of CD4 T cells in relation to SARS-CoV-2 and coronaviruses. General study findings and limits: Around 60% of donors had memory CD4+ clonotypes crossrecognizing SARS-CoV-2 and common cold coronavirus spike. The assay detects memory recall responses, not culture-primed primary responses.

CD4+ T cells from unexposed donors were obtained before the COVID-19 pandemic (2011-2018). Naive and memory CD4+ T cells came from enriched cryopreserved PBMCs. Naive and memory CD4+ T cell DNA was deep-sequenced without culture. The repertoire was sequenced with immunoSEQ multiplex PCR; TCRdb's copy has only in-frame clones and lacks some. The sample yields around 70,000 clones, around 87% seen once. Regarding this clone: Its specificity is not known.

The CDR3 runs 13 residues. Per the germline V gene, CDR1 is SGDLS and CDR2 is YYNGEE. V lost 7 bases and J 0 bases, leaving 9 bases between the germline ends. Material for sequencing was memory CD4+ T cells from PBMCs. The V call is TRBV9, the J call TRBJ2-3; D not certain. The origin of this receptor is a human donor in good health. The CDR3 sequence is CASADFSTDTQYF. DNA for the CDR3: TGTGCCAGCGCAGACTTTAGCACAGATACGCAGTATTTT.